Listed here are 9 T cell receptor beta chains from one sample, sequenced in a study of Ad26.COV2.S vaccination and SARS-CoV-2 variants. Treatment given: approximately 18 received Ad26.COV2.S at low or high dose, single or two shots; five or six received placebo; per-sample allocation not given. Material that was analyzed had been drawn on day 63 after the first vaccine or placebo injection. Repertoires were generated with immunoSEQ multiplex PCR, while TCRdb's copy carries only in-frame clones and drops some. The repertoire holds 360,000 or so clones, with around 86% as singletons. Here the sequenced sample was peripheral blood, taken in a trial of Ad26.COV2.S vaccine versus placebo. The receptor set was obtained from a person aged 18 to 59 who received the Ad26.COV2.S COVID-19 vaccine or a placebo.

This chain links TRBV29-1 with TRBJ1-2; possibly TRBD1 for D (6 bases). The CDR3 runs 11 residues. CDR1 and CDR2 (germline): SQVTM, ANQGSEA. With 7 bases removed from V and 9 bases from J, the gap between germline ends came to 15 bases. The CDR3 coding sequence is TGCAGCGGAGGGGCTGGACAGAGCTACACCTTC. The encoded protein is CSGGAGQSYTF.

The chain uses TRBV10-3 and TRBJ2-3; 12 bases match TRBD2. This CDR3 is built from 16 residues. With V trimmed by 0 bases and J by 4 bases, 2 bases remained unmatched. Germline CDR1 and CDR2: ENHRY and SYGVKD. DNA of the CDR3: TGTGCCATCAGTGAGTCGACTAGCGGGGGCTCAGATACGCAGTATTTT. Encoded protein: CAISESTSGGSDTQYF.

In this sample, this clone turned up once. This chain links TRBV6-5 with TRBJ2-5; 9 positions agree with TRBD1. The CDR3 runs 15 residues. CDR1 is MNHEY and CDR2 is SVGAGI in the germline V gene. With 6 bases clipped from V and 1 base from J, the junction kept 6 bases outside the gene matches. The CDR3 nucleotides are TGTGCCAGCAGCCCCGACAGGGGGGCCCAAGAGACCCAGTACTTC. Translation: CASSPDRGAQETQYF.

J is TRBJ1-2 and V is TRBV9; perhaps TRBD1 as D (5 bases). The CDR3 has 15 amino acids. With 0 bases removed from V and 4 bases from J, the gap between germline ends came to 13 bases. CDR1 and CDR2 from the germline V gene are SGDLS and YYNGEE. The CDR3 coding sequence is TGTGCCAGCAGCGTAGGGTTGCGGGACTTCTATGGCTACACCTTC. Protein sequence: CASSVGLRDFYGYTF. Supplemented by reference TRBV9 and TRBJ1-2, the full variable domain reads DSGVTQTPKHLITATGQRVTLRCSPRSGDLSVYWYQQSLDQGLQFLIQYYNGEERAKGNILERFSAQQFPDLHSELNLSSLELGDSALYFCASSVGLRDFYGYTFGSGTRLTVV.

This rearrangement joins TRBV24-1 to TRBJ1-2; 9 bases agree with TRBD1. The CDR3 length is 13 residues. V lost 6 bases to trimming and J lost 10 bases; unmatched junction nucleotides: 8. Germline loops: CDR1 KGHDR, CDR2 SFDVKD. CDR3 in amino acids: CATSPTGGSVYTF. The CDR3 DNA sequence: TGTGCCACCAGTCCGACAGGGGGATCGGTCTACACCTTC.

This clone was seen a single time. The J gene is TRBJ1-2, the V gene TRBV10-2; D may be TRBD1 (5 bases). CDR3 length: 13 residues. The V and J ends lost 5 bases and 3 bases respectively, with 10 bases between them. CDR1 and CDR2 from the germline V gene are WSHSY and SAAADI. CDR3 residues: CASSTRDDYGYTF. The DNA of the CDR3 is TGCGCCAGCAGTACCCGGGACGACTATGGCTACACCTTC.

V usage is TRBV7-9 and J usage is TRBJ2-3; either TRBD1 or TRBD2 may supply D (6 bases each). The CDR3 runs 17 residues. The V gene's germline CDR1 is SEHNR and CDR2 FQNEAQ (reference sequence). V lost 1 base and J lost 4, with 18 bases in between. CDR3 in amino acids: CASSLVGTGTYPDTQYF. The CDR3 DNA reads TGTGCCAGCAGCTTAGTAGGTACAGGGACTTACCCAGATACGCAGTATTTT. The full variable domain, in which reference TRBV7-9 and TRBJ2-3 provide the parts outside the CDR3, is DTGVSQNPRHKITKRGQNVTFRCDPISEHNRLYWYRQTLGQGPEFLTYFQNEAQLEKSRLLSDRFSAERPKGSFSTLEIQRTEQGDSAMYLCASSLVGTGTYPDTQYFGPGTRLTVL.

Here the CDR3 DNA reads TGTGCCAGCACCTCAAACTCCGGACTTTACACCGGGGAGCTGTTTTTT. It codes for CASTSNSGLYTGELFF. The V and J genes are TRBV7-3 and TRBJ2-2, with TRBD2 as a possible D gene (5 bases). Germline assignment: CDR1 SGHTA and CDR2 FQGTGA. This CDR3 is 16 amino acids long. The V end was cut by 7 bases, the J end by 3 bases, with 18 bases between.

This CDR3 reads CASSLAGANNEQFF. CDR3 DNA sequence: TGTGCCAGCAGCTTAGCGGGGGCCAACAATGAGCAGTTCTTC. The chain has TRBV7-3 and TRBJ2-1, with D tentatively TRBD2 (7 bases). The CDR3 consists of 14 residues. The V and J ends lost 2 bases and 5 bases respectively, with 10 bases between them. The germline V gene has CDR1 SGHTA and CDR2 FQGTGA.